The 27 T cell receptor beta chains listed next were all sequenced from one sample in a study. Each CDR3 protein gets one entry after TCRdb re-called the RT-PCR reads with MiXCR. In the table there are about 700,000 distinct CDR3 sequences, 14% of which are singletons. The sequenced sample was memory CD4+ T cells from blood. The source of these receptors is a female donor in good health, serving as a healthy control.

This chain links TRBV7-2 with TRBJ2-5; 7 bases map to TRBD1. The ends lost 1 base at V and 5 bases at J; junction bases unmatched: 7. The germline gives CDR1 SGHTA, CDR2 FQGNSA. There are 15 residues in the CDR3. CDR3 coding DNA: TGTGCCAGCAGCTTAGTTGACAGGGTCCCGGAGACCCAGTACTTC. Its protein is CASSLVDRVPETQYF.

The chain recombines TRBV9 with TRBJ1-3; D perhaps matches TRBD1 (5 bases). Germline CDR1 reads SGDLS; CDR2 reads YYNGEE. The CDR3 runs 17 residues. V was pared by 4 bases and J by 0 bases, with 17 bases between. CDR3 in amino acids: CASSPRPRGYSGNTIYF. The DNA of the CDR3 is TGTGCCAGCAGCCCCCGCCCAAGGGGATACTCTGGAAACACCATATATTTT.

This clonotype has more than one count but fewer than ten. The chain uses TRBV28 and TRBJ2-7; D possibly corresponds to TRBD1 (6 bases). V gave up 1 base and J gave up 4 bases, with 14 bases separating them. Germline V gene data show CDR1 as MDHEN and CDR2 as SYDVKM. The CDR3 loop spans 15 amino acids. The CDR3 DNA reads as TGTGCCAGCAGTTTATCTCCGGGACACTATTACGAGCAGTACTTC. Protein sequence: CASSLSPGHYYEQYF.

CDR3 residues: CASSSRTGSDTQYF. In nucleotides, the CDR3 is TGTGCCAGCAGTTCACGGACAGGGTCGGATACGCAGTATTTT. The gene calls are TRBV12-3 or TRBV12-4 and TRBJ2-3; 8 bases fit TRBD1. The V and J ends lost 4 bases and 6 bases, in that order; junction bases with no gene match: 6. The CDR3 covers 14 residues.

This clonotype was found many times. The V gene is TRBV5-6, the J gene TRBJ2-1; a possible D gene is TRBD2 (6 bases). The germline V and J ends were trimmed by 0 bases and 0 bases, with 16 bases remaining between them. Germline V gives CDR1 SGHDT, CDR2 YYEEEE. The CDR3 is 18 amino acids. The CDR3 nucleotides are TGTGCCAGCAGCTTGGGGGGAGGCTTGTGGGGCTCCTACAATGAGCAGTTCTTC. Residues: CASSLGGGLWGSYNEQFF.

V and J are TRBV10-2 and TRBJ1-2; 10 positions match TRBD1. The CDR3 has 13 amino acids. J was trimmed by 5 bases and V by 11 bases; bases with no gene match: 8. The germline CDR1 and CDR2 sequences are WSHSY and SAAADI. CDR3 sequence: CAGGGQGMYGYTF. The CDR3 DNA follows: TGCGCCGGGGGGGGACAGGGGATGTATGGCTACACCTTC.

At least ten counts were recorded for this clonotype. The gene calls are TRBV12-3 or TRBV12-4 and TRBJ1-1, with 9 bases aligning to TRBD1. With 5 bases clipped from V and 1 base from J, the junction kept 5 bases outside the gene matches. The CDR3 is made up of 15 amino acids. CDR3 loop: CASSKGTGWNTEAFF. Here the CDR3 DNA reads TGTGCCAGCAGTAAAGGGACAGGGTGGAACACTGAAGCTTTCTTT.

This clonotype was picked up many times. V usage is TRBV7-9 and J usage is TRBJ2-1; TRBD1 agrees at 7 bases. From germline, CDR1 is SEHNR and CDR2 FQNEAQ (reference sequence). Trimming cost V 3 bases and J 6 bases; bases outside gene matches: 5. The CDR3 is 14 amino acids. The CDR3 reads CASSLTTGSNEQFF. The CDR3 DNA follows: TGTGCCAGCAGCTTGACGACAGGGAGCAATGAGCAGTTCTTC.

In its sample, this clonotype was seen a few times. The chain employs TRBV4-3 and TRBJ1-2; unclear D gene. The V and J ends lost 0 bases and 8 bases respectively, with 13 bases between them. CDR1 LGHNA and CDR2 YSLEER come from the germline V gene. This CDR3 comprises 14 residues. The CDR3 DNA reads as TGCGCCAGCAGCCAAGATCGCCGGACGGGAGGCTACACCTTC. This encodes CASSQDRRTGGYTF.

This clonotype has more than one count but fewer than ten. The chain couples TRBV5-8 to TRBJ1-2, with 7 positions matching TRBD1. The ends lost 2 bases at V and 3 bases at J; junction bases unmatched: 4. This CDR3 has 14 amino acids. Germline values: CDR1 SGHTS, CDR2 YDEGEE. CDR3: CASSFTGTDYGYTF. CDR3 sequence (DNA): TGTGCCAGCAGCTTCACCGGGACAGACTATGGCTACACCTTC.

The rearrangement links TRBV5-1 to TRBJ1-1; D is possibly TRBD1 (6 bases). CDR1 and CDR2 (germline): SGHRS, YFSETQ. The CDR3 covers 16 residues. The ends were cut back, 6 bases at V and 2 bases at J, with 20 bases in the middle. The CDR3 is CASKPDGGGGNTEAFF. Written as DNA, the CDR3 is TGCGCCAGCAAACCGGATGGAGGGGGGGGAAACACTGAAGCTTTCTTT.

This clonotype was counted a few times. The chain is built from TRBV12-3 or TRBV12-4 and TRBJ2-5, with 10 bases fitting TRBD1. With 3 bases clipped from V and 4 bases from J, the junction kept 2 bases outside the gene matches. CDR3 length: 14 residues. CDR3 sequence reads: CASSFGTGAETQYF. Written as DNA, the CDR3 is TGTGCCAGCAGTTTTGGGACAGGGGCAGAGACCCAGTACTTC.

This clonotype was counted only a few times. The chain has TRBV9 and TRBJ1-2; possible D gene TRBD1, 5 bases. The CDR3 consists of 17 residues. CDR1 SGDLS and CDR2 YYNGEE come from the germline V gene. V lost 7 bases and J lost 1, with 23 bases in between. The CDR3 DNA reads TGTGCCAGCCGGGGGGGATCGGCCCGGGGCCTTAACTATGGCTACACCTTC. Encoded protein: CASRGGSARGLNYGYTF.

This rearrangement joins TRBV20-1 to TRBJ2-3, with D possibly being TRBD2 (5 bases). The CDR3 has 11 amino acids. Between the trimmed V and J ends, which lost 5 bases and 5 bases, there was a span of 8 bases. Germline V CDR1 and CDR2: DFQATT, SNEGSKA (reference sequence). CDR3 region: CSALRGDTQYF. CDR3 nucleotide sequence: TGCAGTGCTCTCCGGGGAGATACGCAGTATTTT.

This clonotype has a count of ten or more. This chain connects TRBV5-1 to TRBJ1-5; D is ambiguous. The CDR3 totals 13 residues. V dropped 2 bases and J dropped 5 bases, with 8 bases sitting between them. CDR1 is SGHRS, CDR2 YFSETQ, per germline. CDR3 nucleotide sequence: TGCGCCAGCAGCTTAAGCCTGGATCAGCCCCAGCATTTT. Amino acids: CASSLSLDQPQHF. The complete variable domain, with remaining parts taken from reference TRBV5-1 and TRBJ1-5, reads KAGVTQTPRYLIKTRGQQVTLSCSPISGHRSVSWYQQTPGQGLQFLFEYFSETQRNKGNFPGRFSGRQFSNSRSEMNVSTLELGDSALYLCASSLSLDQPQHFGDGTRLSIL.

J is TRBJ2-7 and V is TRBV2; D is uncertain. V lost 1 base and J lost 3, with 7 bases in between. The CDR3 runs 13 residues. Germline-derived CDR1 and CDR2 are SNHLY and FYNNEI. Here the CDR3 reads CASSEGASYEQYF. In DNA, the CDR3 is TGTGCCAGCAGTGAAGGGGCTAGCTACGAGCAGTACTTC.

J is TRBJ2-5 and V is TRBV27; either TRBD1 or TRBD2 may supply D (5 bases each). The CDR3 spans 15 residues. Trimming shortened V by 6 bases and J by 4 bases, and 18 bases separated the two germline ends. CDR1 is MNHEY and CDR2 is SMNVEV in the germline V gene (reference sequence). DNA of the CDR3: TGTGCCAGCAGCAGAGAGGGGATTTGGTTAGAGACCCAGTACTTC. Translating gives CASSREGIWLETQYF.

The chain links TRBV7-2 to TRBJ2-2, with D possibly TRBD2 on 5 matching bases. Germline V CDR1 and CDR2: SGHTA, FQGNSA. The CDR3 sequence is 16 residues long. With 2 bases removed from V and 3 bases from J, the gap between germline ends came to 13 bases. CDR3 sequence: CASSLRRASDTGELFF. DNA for the CDR3: TGTGCCAGCAGCTTAAGGCGGGCATCGGACACCGGGGAGCTGTTTTTT.

This clonotype was picked up many times. The chain links TRBV20-1 to TRBJ1-2; tentatively, D is TRBD1 (6 bases). CDR1 is DFQATT and CDR2 is SNEGSKA in the germline V gene (reference sequence). V dropped 1 base and J dropped 9 bases, with 18 bases sitting between them. CDR3 length: 14 amino acids. The CDR3 protein is CSARGGAGRERYTF. The CDR3 bases are TGCAGTGCTAGAGGGGGGGCAGGGAGAGAGCGCTACACCTTC.

The CDR3: CSASSSYTGELFF. CDR3 nucleotides: TGCAGTGCTAGCTCGTCCTACACCGGGGAGCTGTTTTTT. The gene calls are TRBV20-1 and TRBJ2-2; the D is unclear. CDR1 DFQATT and CDR2 SNEGSKA come from the germline V gene (reference sequence). V lost 3 bases to trimming and J lost 3 bases, with 8 bases between them. CDR3 length: 13 amino acids.

The chain couples TRBV20-1 to TRBJ2-3; TRBD2 matches at 12 bases. The trim removed 6 bases at V and 3 bases at J, leaving 7 bases unmatched. This CDR3 is 15 amino acids long. The germline gives CDR1 DFQATT, CDR2 SNEGSKA (reference sequence). The DNA for the CDR3 is TGCAGTGCCCATCCTAGCGGGGGGGTAACAGATACGCAGTATTTT. It translates to CSAHPSGGVTDTQYF.

The J gene is TRBJ2-3, the V gene TRBV7-9; tentatively, D is TRBD2 (6 bases). Germline CDR1 and CDR2: SEHNR and FQNEAQ (reference sequence). Trimming stripped 1 base from V and 1 base from J, with 21 bases between. This CDR3 spans 19 amino acids. The CDR3 loop is CASSLDRRGWASGTDTQYF. DNA of the CDR3: TGTGCCAGCAGCTTAGACAGACGAGGATGGGCTAGCGGCACAGATACGCAGTATTTT.

The sample holds many counts of this clonotype. The chain couples TRBV20-1 to TRBJ2-3, with D possibly TRBD1 on 5 matching bases. V shed 7 bases and J shed 0 bases, with 11 bases lying between them. CDR1 DFQATT and CDR2 SNEGSKA come from the germline V gene (reference sequence). The CDR3 runs to 13 residues. CDR3: CSGTSSSTDTQYF. CDR3 nucleotide sequence: TGCAGTGGGACAAGCTCTAGCACAGATACGCAGTATTTT.

This chain connects TRBV20-1 to TRBJ2-1; D ambiguous. Trimming shortened V by 6 bases and J by 7 bases, and 16 bases separated the two germline ends. CDR1 is DFQATT, CDR2 SNEGSKA, per germline (reference sequence). The CDR3 consists of 13 residues. The CDR3 reads CSASMIATNEQFF. The CDR3 DNA reads TGCAGTGCGAGTATGATTGCAACTAATGAGCAGTTCTTC.

In its sample, this clonotype was seen many times. The chain couples TRBV5-6 to TRBJ1-1; D perhaps matches TRBD1 (6 bases). Germline V gives CDR1 SGHDT, CDR2 YYEEEE. Deletions cut 2 bases from V and 4 bases from J, with 12 bases between. This CDR3 comprises 14 residues. CDR3 nucleotides: TGTGCCAGCAGCTTCAGACAGGTGGGCACTGAAGCTTTCTTT. Amino acid sequence: CASSFRQVGTEAFF.

Only a few counts were recorded for this clonotype. The rearrangement uses TRBV12-3 or TRBV12-4 and TRBJ1-2; perhaps TRBD1 as D (6 bases). Trimming cost V 8 bases and J 4 bases, with 14 bases left between them. The CDR3 contains 13 residues. The CDR3, as DNA: TGTGCCAGCGAACGGGGCAGGGGCTATGGCTACACCTTC. This codes for CASERGRGYGYTF.

In its sample, this clonotype was seen many times. The chain carries TRBV6-5 and TRBJ2-5; the match to TRBD1 covers 8 bases. With V trimmed by 8 bases and J by 5 bases, 13 bases remained unmatched. The CDR3 contains 15 residues. Germline V gene lookup returns CDR1 MNHEY and CDR2 SVGAGI. CDR3 coding DNA: TGTGCCAGCTCACAGGGGACAGGTGGGGGGGAGACCCAGTACTTC. Protein product: CASSQGTGGGETQYF.